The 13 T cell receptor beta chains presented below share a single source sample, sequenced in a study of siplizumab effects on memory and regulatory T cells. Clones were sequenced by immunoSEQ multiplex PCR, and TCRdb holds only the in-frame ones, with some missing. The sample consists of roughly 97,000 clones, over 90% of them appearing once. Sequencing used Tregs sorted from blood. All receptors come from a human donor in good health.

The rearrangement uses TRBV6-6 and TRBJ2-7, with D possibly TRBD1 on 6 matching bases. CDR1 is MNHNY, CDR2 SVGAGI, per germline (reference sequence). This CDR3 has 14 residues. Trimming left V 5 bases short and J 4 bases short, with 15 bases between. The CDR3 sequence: CASSQQGHGYEQYF. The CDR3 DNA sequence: TGTGCCAGCAGTCAACAGGGACATGGATACGAGCAGTACTTC.

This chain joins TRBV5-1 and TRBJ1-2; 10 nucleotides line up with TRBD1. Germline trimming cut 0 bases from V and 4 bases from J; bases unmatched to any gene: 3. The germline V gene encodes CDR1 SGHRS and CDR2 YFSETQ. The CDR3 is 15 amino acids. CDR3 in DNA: TGCGCCAGCAGCTTGGACGGACAGGGGGGCTATGGCTACACCTTC. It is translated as CASSLDGQGGYGYTF.

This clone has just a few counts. This CDR3 is CASSQGTSVRAFF. CDR3 nucleotides: TGTGCCAGCAGCCAAGGAACGTCAGTAAGAGCTTTCTTT. The chain recombines TRBV14 with TRBJ1-1; D uncertain. The CDR3 is 13 residues long. Germline assignment: CDR1 SGHDN and CDR2 FVKESK. V dropped 1 base and J dropped 10 bases, with 13 bases sitting between them.

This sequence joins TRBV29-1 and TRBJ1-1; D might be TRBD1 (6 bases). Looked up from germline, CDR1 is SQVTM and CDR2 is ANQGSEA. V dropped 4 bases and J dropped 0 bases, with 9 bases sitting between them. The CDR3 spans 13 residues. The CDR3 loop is CSVVDRMNTEAFF. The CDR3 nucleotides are TGCAGCGTTGTGGACAGAATGAACACTGAAGCTTTCTTT.

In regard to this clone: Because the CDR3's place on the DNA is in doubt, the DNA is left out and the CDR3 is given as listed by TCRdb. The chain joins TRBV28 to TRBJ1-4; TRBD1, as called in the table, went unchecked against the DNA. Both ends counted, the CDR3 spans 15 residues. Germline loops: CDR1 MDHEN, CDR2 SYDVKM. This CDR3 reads CASSSSGQGSEKLFF.

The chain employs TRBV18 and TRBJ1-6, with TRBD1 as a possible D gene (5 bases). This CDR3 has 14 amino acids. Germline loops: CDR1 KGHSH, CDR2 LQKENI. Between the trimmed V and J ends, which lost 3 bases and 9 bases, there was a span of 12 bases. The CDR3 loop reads CASSPAGIASPLHF. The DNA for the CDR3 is TGTGCCAGCTCACCGGCAGGGATAGCTTCACCCCTCCACTTT.

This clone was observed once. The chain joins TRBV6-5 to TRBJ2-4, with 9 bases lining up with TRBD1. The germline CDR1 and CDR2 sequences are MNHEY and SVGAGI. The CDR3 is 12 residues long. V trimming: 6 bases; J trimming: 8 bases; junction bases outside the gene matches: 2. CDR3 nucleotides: TGTGCCAGCAGCCGGACAGGGGACATTCAGTACTTC. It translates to CASSRTGDIQYF.

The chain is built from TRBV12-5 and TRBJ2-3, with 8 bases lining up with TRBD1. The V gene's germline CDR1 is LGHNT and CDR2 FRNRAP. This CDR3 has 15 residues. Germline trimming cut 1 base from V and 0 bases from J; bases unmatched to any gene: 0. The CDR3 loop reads CASGLGQGSTDTQYF. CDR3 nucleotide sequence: TGTGCTAGTGGTTTGGGACAGGGGAGCACAGATACGCAGTATTTT.

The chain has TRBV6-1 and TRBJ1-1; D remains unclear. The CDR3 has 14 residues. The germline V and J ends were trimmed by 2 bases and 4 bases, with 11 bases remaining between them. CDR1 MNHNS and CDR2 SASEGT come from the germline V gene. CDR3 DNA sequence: TGTGCCAGCAGTGAACTGGCCGAGGGCACTGAAGCTTTCTTT. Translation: CASSELAEGTEAFF.

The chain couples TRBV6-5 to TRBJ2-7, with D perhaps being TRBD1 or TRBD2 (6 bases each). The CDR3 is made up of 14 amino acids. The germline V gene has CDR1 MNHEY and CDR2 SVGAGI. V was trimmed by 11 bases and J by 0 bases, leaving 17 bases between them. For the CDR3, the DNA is TGTGCCGCCGGAGGGGGTTACAGCTCCTACGAGCAGTACTTC. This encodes CAAGGGYSSYEQYF.

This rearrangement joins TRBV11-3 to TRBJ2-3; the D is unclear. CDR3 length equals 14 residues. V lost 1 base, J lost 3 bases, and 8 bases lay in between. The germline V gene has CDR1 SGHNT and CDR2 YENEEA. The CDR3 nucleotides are TGTGCCAGCAGCTTAGCAGAGACGACAGATACGCAGTATTTT. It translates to CASSLAETTDTQYF.

This CDR3 reads CASSLLPGPGYEQYF. As DNA, the CDR3 is TGTGCCAGCAGCTTACTTCCGGGACCGGGATACGAGCAGTACTTC. The gene calls are TRBV6-5 and TRBJ2-7, with D perhaps TRBD1 or TRBD2 (5 bases each). The V end lost 6 bases, the J end lost 4 bases, and 19 bases lay between the germline ends. The CDR3 is made up of 15 amino acids. Per germline, CDR1 MNHEY and CDR2 SVGAGI.

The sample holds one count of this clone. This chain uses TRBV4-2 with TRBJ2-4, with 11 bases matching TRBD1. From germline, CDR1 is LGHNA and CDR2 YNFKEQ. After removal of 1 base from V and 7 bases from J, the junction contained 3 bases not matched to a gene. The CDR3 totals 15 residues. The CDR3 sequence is CASSQGGQGVNIQYF. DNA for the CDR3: TGTGCCAGCAGCCAAGGGGGACAGGGGGTGAACATTCAGTACTTC.